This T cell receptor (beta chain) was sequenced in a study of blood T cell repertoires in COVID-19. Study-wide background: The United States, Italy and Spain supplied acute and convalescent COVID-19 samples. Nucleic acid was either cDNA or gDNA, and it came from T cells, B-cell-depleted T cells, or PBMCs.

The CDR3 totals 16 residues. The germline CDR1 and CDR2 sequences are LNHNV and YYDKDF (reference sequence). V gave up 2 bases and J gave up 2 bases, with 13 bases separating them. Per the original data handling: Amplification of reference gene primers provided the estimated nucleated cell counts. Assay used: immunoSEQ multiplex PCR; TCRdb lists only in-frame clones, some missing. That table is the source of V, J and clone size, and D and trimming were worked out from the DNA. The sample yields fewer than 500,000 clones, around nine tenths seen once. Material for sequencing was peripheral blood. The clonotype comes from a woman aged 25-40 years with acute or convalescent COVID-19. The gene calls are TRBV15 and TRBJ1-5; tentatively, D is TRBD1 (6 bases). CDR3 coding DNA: TGTGCCACCAGCAGAACAGGGTTCGGGGGCAATCAGCCCCAGCATTTT. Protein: CATSRTGFGGNQPQHF.